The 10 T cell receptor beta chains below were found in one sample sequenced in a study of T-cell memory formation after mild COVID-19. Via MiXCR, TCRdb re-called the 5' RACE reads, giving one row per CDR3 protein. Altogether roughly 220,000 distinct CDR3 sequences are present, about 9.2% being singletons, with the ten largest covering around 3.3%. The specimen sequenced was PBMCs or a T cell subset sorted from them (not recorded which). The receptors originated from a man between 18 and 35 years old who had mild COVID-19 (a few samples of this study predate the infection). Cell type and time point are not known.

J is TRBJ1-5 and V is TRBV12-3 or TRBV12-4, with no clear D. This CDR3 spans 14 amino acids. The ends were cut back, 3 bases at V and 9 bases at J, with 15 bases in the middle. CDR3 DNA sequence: TGTGCCAGCAGTTTGAGGCCGGTCGATCCGCCCCAGCATTTT. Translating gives CASSLRPVDPPQHF.

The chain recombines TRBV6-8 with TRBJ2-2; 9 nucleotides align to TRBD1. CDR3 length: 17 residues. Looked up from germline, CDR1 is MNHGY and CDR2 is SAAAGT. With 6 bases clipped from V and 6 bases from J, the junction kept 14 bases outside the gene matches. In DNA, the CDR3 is TGTGCCAGCAGGCGCGGAGGACAGGGGAGGATTCCCGGGGAGCTGTTTTTT. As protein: CASRRGGQGRIPGELFF.

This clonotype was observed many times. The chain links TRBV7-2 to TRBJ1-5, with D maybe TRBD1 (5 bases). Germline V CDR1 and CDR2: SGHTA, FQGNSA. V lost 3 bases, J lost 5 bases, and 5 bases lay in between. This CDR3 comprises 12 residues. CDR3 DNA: TGTGCCAGCAGCTTGGGGGATCAGCCCCAGCATTTT. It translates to CASSLGDQPQHF. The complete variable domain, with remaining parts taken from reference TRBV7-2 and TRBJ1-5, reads GAGVSQSPSNKVTEKGKDVELRCDPISGHTALYWYRQSLGQGLEFLIYFQGNSAPDKSGLPSDRFSAERTGGSVSTLTIQRTQQEDSAVYLCASSLGDQPQHFGDGTRLSIL.

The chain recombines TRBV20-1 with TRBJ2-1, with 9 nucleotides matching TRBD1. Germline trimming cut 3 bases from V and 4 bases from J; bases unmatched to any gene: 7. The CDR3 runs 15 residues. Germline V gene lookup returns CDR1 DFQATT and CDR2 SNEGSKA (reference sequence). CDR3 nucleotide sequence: TGCAGTGCTAGCCCCGGGACAGGGATGTACAATGAGCAGTTCTTC. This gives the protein CSASPGTGMYNEQFF.

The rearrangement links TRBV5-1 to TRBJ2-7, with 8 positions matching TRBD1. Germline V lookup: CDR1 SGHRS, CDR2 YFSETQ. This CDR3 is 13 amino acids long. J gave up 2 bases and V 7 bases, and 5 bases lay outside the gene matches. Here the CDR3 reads CASGSTGAYEQYF. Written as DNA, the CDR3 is TGCGCCAGCGGGTCGACAGGGGCCTACGAGCAGTACTTC.

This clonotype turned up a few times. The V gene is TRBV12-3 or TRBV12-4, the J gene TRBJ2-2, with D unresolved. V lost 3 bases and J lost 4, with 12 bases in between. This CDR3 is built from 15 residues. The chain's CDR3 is CASSFRALGTGELFF. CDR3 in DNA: TGTGCCAGCAGTTTCAGAGCGCTTGGCACCGGGGAGCTGTTTTTT.

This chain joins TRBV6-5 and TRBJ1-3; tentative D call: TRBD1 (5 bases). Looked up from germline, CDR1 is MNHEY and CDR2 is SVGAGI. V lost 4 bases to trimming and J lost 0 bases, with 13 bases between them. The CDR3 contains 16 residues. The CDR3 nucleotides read TGTGCCAGCAGTTCGGGAGGGGCACCCTCTGGAAACACCATATATTTT. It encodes CASSSGGAPSGNTIYF.

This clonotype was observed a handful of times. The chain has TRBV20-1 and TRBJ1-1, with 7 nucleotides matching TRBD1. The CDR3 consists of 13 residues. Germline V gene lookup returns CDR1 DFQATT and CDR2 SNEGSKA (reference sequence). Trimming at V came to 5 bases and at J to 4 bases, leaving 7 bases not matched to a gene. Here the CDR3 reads CSARTTGFTEAFF. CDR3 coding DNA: TGCAGTGCTCGGACGACAGGGTTCACTGAAGCTTTCTTT.

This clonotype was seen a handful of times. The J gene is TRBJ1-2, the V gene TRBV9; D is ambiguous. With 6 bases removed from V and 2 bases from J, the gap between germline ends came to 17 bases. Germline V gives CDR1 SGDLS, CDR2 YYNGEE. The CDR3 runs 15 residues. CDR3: CASTRRRQSNYGYTF. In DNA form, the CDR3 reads TGTGCCAGCACCCGTAGGAGGCAGTCGAACTATGGCTACACCTTC.

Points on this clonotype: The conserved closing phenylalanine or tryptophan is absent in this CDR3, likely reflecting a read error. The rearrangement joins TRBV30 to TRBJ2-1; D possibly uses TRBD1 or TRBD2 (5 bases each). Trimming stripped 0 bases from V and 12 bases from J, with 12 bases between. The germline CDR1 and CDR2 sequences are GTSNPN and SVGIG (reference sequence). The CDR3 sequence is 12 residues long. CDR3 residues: CAWSVQDAGQFL. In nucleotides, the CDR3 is TGTGCCTGGAGTGTACAGGACGCGGGGCAGTTCTTA.